This is a list of T cell receptor beta chains from one sample in a study of T cells in narcolepsy. Sequenced by immunoSEQ multiplex PCR; TCRdb stores in-frame clones only, minus some. The top ten hold 1.5% to 2% of the sample, which has over 30,000 clones, approximately 86% seen once. Material: CD45RA- memory CD4+ T cells from PBMCs. The source of these receptors is a human donor with narcolepsy. Both conserved end residues are part of each CDR3. A D gene is named only where the DNA matches it firmly. The size of a clone is reported for some rows only, either as once, few or many, or as a class for expanded clones.

CDR3aa,CDR3nt,v_gene,j_gene,d_gene,abundance
CASSQGGGRTEAFF,TGCGCCAGCAGCCAAGGCGGGGGGCGGACTGAAGCTTTCTTT,TRBV4-3,TRBJ1-1,-,-
CASLGRWSGNTIYF,TGTGCCAGTCTCGGGCGGTGGAGTGGAAACACCATATATTTT,TRBV19,TRBJ1-3,-,-
CAWTWGQGSYNEQFF,TGTGCCTGGACCTGGGGGCAGGGGTCGTACAATGAGCAGTTCTTC,TRBV30,TRBJ2-1,-,-
CASSPRTDNEQFF,TGTGCCAGCAGCCCTCGGACAGACAATGAGCAGTTCTTC,TRBV7-8,TRBJ2-1,-,-
CASSATPGKAKGSIQYF,TGTGCCAGCAGCGCGACCCCCGGGAAGGCTAAGGGAAGCATTCAGTACTTC,TRBV9,TRBJ2-4,-,-
CASSIQGRTGELFF,TGTGCCAGCAGCATCCAAGGGCGGACCGGGGAGCTGTTTTTT,TRBV7-2,TRBJ2-2,-,few
CASSLERQSGGATDTQYF,TGTGCCAGCAGCTTAGAGAGACAAAGCGGGGGGGCGACAGATACGCAGTATTTT,TRBV7-2,TRBJ2-3,TRBD2,few
CASSGTGANEQFF,TGTGCCAGCAGTGGGACAGGGGCCAATGAGCAGTTCTTC,TRBV2,TRBJ2-1,TRBD1,-
CASRRTGGVPYGYTF,TGTGCCAGCAGAAGAACAGGGGGCGTACCCTATGGCTACACCTTC,TRBV2,TRBJ1-2,TRBD1,once
CASRPGTLQETQYF,TGTGCCAGCAGGCCCGGGACACTCCAAGAGACCCAGTACTTC,TRBV28,TRBJ2-5,-,once
CASSTNSGGFIGYTF,TGTGCCAGCAGTACCAACTCGGGAGGGTTCATTGGCTACACCTTC,TRBV6-6,TRBJ1-2,-,-
CASSLASGELFF,TGTGCCAGCAGCTTAGCGTCCGGGGAGCTGTTTTTT,TRBV7-7,TRBJ2-2,-,-
CASSLRGDGVYEQYF,TGTGCCAGCAGCTTGCGAGGGGACGGAGTTTACGAGCAGTACTTC,TRBV7-9,TRBJ2-7,-,few
CASSTTSGGDTQYF,TGCGCCAGCAGCACCACTAGCGGGGGGGATACGCAGTATTTT,TRBV5-1,TRBJ2-3,TRBD2,-
CASSLTGTPGVNTEAFF,TGTGCCAGCAGCTTAACCGGTACACCAGGTGTGAACACTGAAGCTTTCTTT,TRBV7-2,TRBJ1-1,-,once
CASSVQGLASGEQYF,TGTGCCAGCAGCGTGCAGGGACTCGCCTCGGGCGAGCAGTACTTC,TRBV9,TRBJ2-7,-,-
CASSFGDSFTDTQYF,TGTGCCAGCAGCTTCGGGGACAGTTTCACAGATACGCAGTATTTT,TRBV7-2,TRBJ2-3,TRBD1,-
CSVTGFPNYGYTF,TGCAGCGTAACAGGGTTTCCTAACTATGGCTACACCTTC,TRBV29-1,TRBJ1-2,-,few
CAWNKGRSGANVLTF,TGTGCCTGGAACAAGGGCCGGTCTGGGGCCAACGTCCTGACTTTC,TRBV30,TRBJ2-6,-,-
CASSLGFDRYNEKLFF,TGTGCCAGCAGTTTAGGGTTTGACAGGTATAATGAAAAACTGTTTTTT,TRBV27,TRBJ1-4,-,-
CASSLTGVDGYTF,TGTGCCAGCAGCTTGACAGGGGTGGATGGCTACACCTTC,TRBV7-8,TRBJ1-2,TRBD1,-
CASSQGLMNSPLHF,TGTGCCAGCAGCCAGGGCCTAATGAATTCACCCCTCCACTTT,TRBV7-2,TRBJ1-6,-,-
CASSENEYYGYTF,TGCGCCAGCAGTGAGAACGAGTACTATGGCTACACCTTC,TRBV10-1,TRBJ1-2,-,-
CASSPREGYNYGYTF,TGTGCCAGCAGCCCCCGGGAAGGCTATAACTATGGCTACACCTTC,TRBV7-2,TRBJ1-2,-,-
CAISVGDKEAEAFF,TGTGCCATCAGTGTAGGGGACAAAGAGGCTGAAGCTTTCTTT,TRBV10-3,TRBJ1-1,-,-